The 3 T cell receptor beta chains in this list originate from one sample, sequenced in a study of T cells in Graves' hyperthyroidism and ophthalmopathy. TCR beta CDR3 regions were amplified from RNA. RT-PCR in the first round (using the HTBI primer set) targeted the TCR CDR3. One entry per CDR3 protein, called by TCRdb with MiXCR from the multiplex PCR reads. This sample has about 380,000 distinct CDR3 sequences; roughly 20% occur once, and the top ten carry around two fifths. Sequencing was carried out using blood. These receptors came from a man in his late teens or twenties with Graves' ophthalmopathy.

The chain's CDR3 is CASSQEAQGGSPLHF. CDR3 DNA sequence: TGCGCCAGCAGCCAAGAGGCTCAGGGTGGATCACCCCTCCACTTT. The chain links TRBV4-1 to TRBJ1-6, with D perhaps matching TRBD1 (5 bases). Germline V gene sequence: CDR1 MGHRA, CDR2 YSYEKL. The ends were cut back, 0 bases at V and 10 bases at J, with 13 bases in the middle. This CDR3 is 15 amino acids long.

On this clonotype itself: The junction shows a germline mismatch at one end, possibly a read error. CDR3 sequence: CASSLGGNTGKLFF. DNA for the CDR3: TGCGCCAGCAGCTTGGGCGGGAACACCGGGAAGCTGTTTTTT. V usage is TRBV5-1 and J usage is TRBJ2-2; D is possibly TRBD2 (6 bases). There are 14 residues in the CDR3. Germline V CDR1 and CDR2: SGHRS, YFSETQ. The full variable domain, in which reference TRBV5-1 and TRBJ2-2 provide the parts outside the CDR3, is KAGVTQTPRYLIKTRGQQVTLSCSPISGHRSVSWYQQTPGQGLQFLFEYFSETQRNKGNFPGRFSGRQFSNSRSEMNVSTLELGDSALYLCASSLGGNTGKLFFGEGSRLTVL.

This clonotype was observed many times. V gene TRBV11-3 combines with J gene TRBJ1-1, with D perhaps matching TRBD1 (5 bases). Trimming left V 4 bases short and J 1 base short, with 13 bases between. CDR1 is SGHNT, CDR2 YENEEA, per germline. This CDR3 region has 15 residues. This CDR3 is CASSSDSGTNTEAFF. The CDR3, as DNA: TGTGCCAGCAGCTCAGACTCCGGGACGAACACTGAAGCTTTCTTT. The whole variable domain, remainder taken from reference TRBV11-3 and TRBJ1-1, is EAGVVQSPRYKIIEKKQPVAFWCNPISGHNTLYWYLQNLGQGPELLIRYENEEAVDDSQLPKDRFSAERLKGVDSTLKIQPAELGDSAVYLCASSSDSGTNTEAFFGQGTRLTVV.